Listed below are T cell receptor beta chains from one sample, sequenced in a study of blood T cell repertoires in COVID-19. TCRdb's table, derived via immunoSEQ multiplex PCR, lists solely in-frame clones and lacks some. The sample holds almost 200,000 clones, around 79% seen once. The specimen sequenced was peripheral blood. Every receptor here comes from a woman aged 40 to 49 with COVID-19, enrolled during active disease. The CDR3 runs from the conserved cysteine through the conserved F or W. A D gene is named only where the DNA matches it firmly. The listing skips clone size in some rows; elsewhere it reads once, few, many or a size class.

clone_size | j_call | v_call | d_call | cdr3_nt | cdr3_aa
. | TRBJ1-2 | TRBV29-1 | TRBD1 | TGCAGCGCGACGACCGGACAGGGATATGGCTACACCTTC | CSATTGQGYGYTF
. | TRBJ1-4 | TRBV5-1 | TRBD1 | TGCGCCAGCAGCTTGGGTAGCACAGGGGCCGGTGAAAAACTGTTTTTT | CASSLGSTGAGEKLFF
. | TRBJ2-5 | TRBV24-1 | TRBD1 | TGTGCCACCAGTGATCCCGGACAGGGGGGGACCCAGTACTTC | CATSDPGQGGTQYF
. | TRBJ1-4 | TRBV3-1/TRBV3-2 | . | TGTGCCAGCAGTCCGACTTTTCAATCGGATGAAAAACTGTTTTTT | CASSPTFQSDEKLFF
. | TRBJ2-7 | TRBV28 | TRBD2 | TGTGCCAGCAGTTTATGGCGGGGGGGGTACTCCTACGAGCAGTACTTC | CASSLWRGGYSYEQYF
. | TRBJ1-1 | TRBV2 | . | TGTGCCAGCAGTCGGACAGACCTGAACACTGAAGCTTTCTTT | CASSRTDLNTEAFF
. | TRBJ2-5 | TRBV12-5 | . | TGTGCTAGTGGTGTAGCGGAGACCCAGTACTTC | CASGVAETQYF
. | TRBJ2-1 | TRBV10-3 | TRBD2 | TGTGCCATCAGCGGGTTGGGGGCGGGAGGTTTAAGTGAGCAGTTCTTC | CAISGLGAGGLSEQFF
few | TRBJ2-2 | TRBV7-3 | . | TGTGCCAGCAGCTTTCAGGGGTCCGGGGAGCTGTTTTTT | CASSFQGSGELFF
. | TRBJ2-2 | TRBV11-2 | . | TGTGCCAGCAGCTTAGGTTATCGTGGGGAGCTGTTTTTT | CASSLGYRGELFF
. | TRBJ2-3 | TRBV19 | TRBD2 | TGTGCCAGTAGGGAGACTAGCGGGATGGGGGATACGCAGTATTTT | CASRETSGMGDTQYF
. | TRBJ2-7 | TRBV11-3 | . | TGTGCCAGCAGCTTAGGCGGGGCCCCCTACGAGCAGTACTTC | CASSLGGAPYEQYF